The 22 T cell receptor beta chains given below trace back to one sample, sequenced in a study of somatic mutations in cytotoxic T cells in rheumatoid arthritis. Generated by immunoSEQ multiplex PCR, the TCRdb table keeps only in-frame clones and is missing some. This table has approximately 19,000 clones, about 81% appearing once. Sequenced input: CD8+ T cells sorted from blood. The source is an adult with rheumatoid arthritis.

V gene TRBV4-1 combines with J gene TRBJ2-1; D unresolved. CDR3 length equals 15 residues. Germline V gene lookup returns CDR1 MGHRA and CDR2 YSYEKL. Between the trimmed V and J ends, which lost 4 bases and 4 bases, there was a span of 14 bases. The CDR3 region has the DNA TGCGCCAGCAGCCCTATCCCAAACGATTACAATGAGCAGTTCTTC. It yields the protein CASSPIPNDYNEQFF.

The V call is TRBV4-2, the J call TRBJ2-2; 11 nucleotides line up with TRBD2. The germline gives CDR1 LGHNA, CDR2 YNFKEQ. V lost 2 bases and J lost 11; bases outside the gene matches: 7. The CDR3 is made up of 15 amino acids. The CDR3 nucleotides read TGTGCCAGCAGCCAAATTAGCGGGGGGGCCTACGAGCTGTTTTTT. Its protein is CASSQISGGAYELFF.

This rearrangement joins TRBV4-3 to TRBJ1-3; D possibly corresponds to TRBD1 (6 bases). The CDR3 is 17 amino acids. Germline CDR1 is LGHNA and CDR2 is YSLEER. Trimming left V 0 bases short and J 4 bases short, with 16 bases between. CDR3 sequence (DNA): TGCGCCAGCAGCCAAGATAGTGGGCAGGGGCTCGGAAACACCATATATTTT. Translating it yields CASSQDSGQGLGNTIYF.

This chain links TRBV19 with TRBJ1-5; D is possibly TRBD1 (5 bases). Trimming shortened V by 1 base and J by 3 bases, and 10 bases separated the two germline ends. Germline CDR1 LNHDA, CDR2 SQIVND (reference sequence). This CDR3 is built from 15 residues. The CDR3, as DNA: TGTGCCAGTAGTATAGTAGAAGGGGCCAATCAGCCCCAGCATTTT. Translated: CASSIVEGANQPQHF.

The DNA for the CDR3 is TGTGCCAGCAGTCCTAAGGATGAGCAGTTCTTC. This sequence encodes CASSPKDEQFF. The chain employs TRBV7-9 and TRBJ2-1; no reliable D call. V lost 6 bases and J 8 bases, leaving 8 bases between the germline ends. The CDR3 spans 11 residues. Germline CDR1 and CDR2: SEHNR and FQNEAQ (reference sequence). The variable domain in full, with the rest retrieved from reference TRBV7-9 and TRBJ2-1, is DTGVSQNPRHKITKRGQNVTFRCDPISEHNRLYWYRQTLGQGPEFLTYFQNEAQLEKSRLLSDRFSAERPKGSFSTLEIQRTEQGDSAMYLCASSPKDEQFFGPGTRLTVL.

The genes are TRBV11-2 and TRBJ2-3; no firm D call. The germline V gene encodes CDR1 SGHAT and CDR2 FQNNGV. The CDR3 covers 10 residues. The V gene lost 4 bases and the J gene lost 6 bases, with 2 bases spanning the gap. CDR3 DNA sequence: TGTGCCAGCAGCTATGATACGCAGTATTTT. Translation: CASSYDTQYF.

The chain links TRBV4-1 to TRBJ2-5; no clear D. Looked up from germline, CDR1 is MGHRA and CDR2 is YSYEKL. Trimming cost V 1 base and J 3 bases, with 9 bases left between them. The length of the CDR3 is 14 residues. The CDR3 sequence: CASSQGPGEETQYF. In nucleotides, the CDR3 is TGCGCCAGCAGCCAAGGGCCGGGCGAAGAGACCCAGTACTTC.

The V gene is TRBV19, the J gene TRBJ2-7, with D unclear. The CDR3 has 15 amino acids. V shed 6 bases and J shed 1 base, with 16 bases lying between them. Per the germline V gene, CDR1 is LNHDA and CDR2 is SQIVND (reference sequence). The CDR3 loop is CASSYAKLGSYEQYF. The CDR3 DNA sequence: TGTGCCAGTAGCTACGCAAAGCTGGGGTCCTACGAGCAGTACTTC.

Within the sample, this clone is medium-sized. The CDR3 DNA is TGTGCCAGCAGCCCGTTCGAGGAGGGGGCGAGGTATGGCTACACCTTC. It translates to CASSPFEEGARYGYTF. V and J are TRBV5-6 and TRBJ1-2; 7 bases align to TRBD1. V lost 4 bases and J lost 5; bases outside the gene matches: 14. Looked up from germline, CDR1 is SGHDT and CDR2 is YYEEEE. The CDR3 is made up of 16 amino acids.

V usage is TRBV9 and J usage is TRBJ1-1; 11 bases match TRBD1. The CDR3 covers 16 residues. Germline values: CDR1 SGDLS, CDR2 YYNGEE. V gave up 3 bases and J gave up 1 base; unmatched junction bases: 5. In DNA form, the CDR3 reads TGTGCCAGCAGCGCGTGGGACAGGGGGACGAACACTGAAGCTTTCTTT. The encoded protein is CASSAWDRGTNTEAFF.

This clone has a handful of counts. J is TRBJ2-7 and V is TRBV5-1; TRBD2 matches at 7 bases. The CDR3 is made up of 14 amino acids. The germline CDR1 and CDR2 sequences are SGHRS and YFSETQ. The CDR3 region is CATTRGEPPYEQYF. CDR3 nucleotides: TGCGCAACCACACGGGGGGAACCCCCCTACGAGCAGTACTTC.

This clone appeared once. The gene calls are TRBV2 and TRBJ2-7, with D perhaps given as TRBD1 or TRBD2 (5 bases each). The V and J ends lost 0 bases and 3 bases respectively, with 12 bases between them. The CDR3 extends over 15 amino acids. CDR1 SNHLY and CDR2 FYNNEI come from the germline V gene. This CDR3 reads CASSEAQGEFYEQYF. CDR3 DNA sequence: TGTGCCAGCAGTGAAGCGCAAGGGGAGTTCTACGAGCAGTACTTC.

The chain recombines TRBV5-5 with TRBJ2-1; tentative D call: TRBD1 (6 bases). Trimming took off 0 bases at V and 12 bases at J, with 13 bases between the two ends. Germline V lookup: CDR1 SGHKS, CDR2 YYEKEE (reference sequence). This CDR3 comprises 13 residues. CDR3 in amino acids: CASSLGLGTRQFF. The CDR3 DNA is TGTGCCAGCAGCTTGGGTTTGGGGACAAGGCAGTTCTTC.

J is TRBJ1-1 and V is TRBV14; TRBD1 is a possible D gene (5 bases). V lost 2 bases and J lost 6, with 16 bases in between. The CDR3 has 15 amino acids. CDR1 SGHDN and CDR2 FVKESK come from the germline V gene. Here the CDR3 reads CASSQFTGQAAEAFF. The DNA of the CDR3 is TGTGCCAGCAGCCAATTTACAGGCCAGGCGGCTGAAGCTTTCTTT.

J is TRBJ2-7 and V is TRBV5-8; D unclear. The germline V gene encodes CDR1 SGHTS and CDR2 YDEGEE. Trimming removed 2 bases from V and 9 bases from J, with 6 bases in between. This CDR3 spans 10 amino acids. The CDR3 loop is CASSLIGQYF. Written as DNA, the CDR3 is TGTGCCAGCAGCTTAATTGGGCAGTACTTC.

The rearrangement joins TRBV28 to TRBJ1-6; TRBD1 aligns across 12 bases. The CDR3 is 14 amino acids. V dropped 7 bases and J dropped 9; count of bases not matched to a gene: 4. In germline, CDR1 is MDHEN, CDR2 SYDVKM. In DNA form, the CDR3 reads TGTGCCAGCATGGGGACAGGGGGCGGTTCACCCCTCCACTTT. This gives the protein CASMGTGGGSPLHF.

V and J are TRBV6-5 and TRBJ2-5; D ambiguous. With 5 bases removed from V and 4 bases from J, the gap between germline ends came to 11 bases. The germline CDR1 and CDR2 sequences are MNHEY and SVGAGI. The CDR3 is 13 residues long. The CDR3 is CASSLHWRETQYF. For the CDR3, the DNA is TGTGCCAGCAGTCTTCACTGGCGAGAGACCCAGTACTTC.

The rearrangement uses TRBV6-5 and TRBJ1-4; TRBD1 agrees at 9 bases. V lost 5 bases and J lost 6; bases outside the gene matches: 4. This CDR3 contains 14 residues. Germline CDR1 is MNHEY and CDR2 is SVGAGI. CDR3 protein: CASSQDRGYEKLFF. The CDR3 nucleotides are TGTGCCAGCAGTCAGGACAGGGGTTATGAAAAACTGTTTTTT.

V gene TRBV29-1 combines with J gene TRBJ1-1, with 7 bases lining up with TRBD1. The V and J ends lost 2 bases and 11 bases, in that order; junction bases with no gene match: 8. This CDR3 contains 12 residues. Per the germline V gene, CDR1 is SQVTM and CDR2 is ANQGSEA. The CDR3 reads CSVEPGGTWAFF. In nucleotides, the CDR3 is TGCAGCGTTGAACCAGGGGGTACGTGGGCTTTCTTT.

This chain uses TRBV4-1 with TRBJ2-1; no firm D call. CDR1 is MGHRA and CDR2 is YSYEKL in the germline V gene. V was pared by 0 bases and J by 5 bases, with 5 bases between. This CDR3 is built from 13 residues. Here the CDR3 DNA reads TGCGCCAGCAGCCAAGAACGGCACAATGAGCAGTTCTTC. Its translation is CASSQERHNEQFF.

The rearrangement uses TRBV9 and TRBJ2-1, with 8 bases matching TRBD1. Trimming at V came to 0 bases and at J to 0 bases, leaving 2 bases not matched to a gene. CDR3 length: 16 amino acids. The germline CDR1 and CDR2 sequences are SGDLS and YYNGEE. The CDR3 protein is CASSVDRGSSYNEQFF. CDR3 sequence (DNA): TGTGCCAGCAGCGTAGACAGGGGGAGCTCCTACAATGAGCAGTTCTTC.

The chain couples TRBV25-1 to TRBJ1-2, with D possibly being TRBD1 (5 bases). V lost 5 bases, J lost 6 bases, and 13 bases lay in between. Germline CDR1 reads MGHDK; CDR2 reads SYGVNS. This CDR3 spans 13 amino acids. The CDR3 sequence is CASSLLGGNGYTF. CDR3 DNA sequence: TGTGCCAGCAGTTTATTGGGGGGAAATGGCTACACCTTC.